A single sample gave rise to the 17 T cell receptor beta chains below, sequenced in a study of control samples from healthy donors and cancer patients. Some clones are missing from TCRdb's copy, which holds only in-frame ones; the method was immunoSEQ multiplex PCR. Among some 120,000 clones listed, 85% to 95% were seen once. Sample: PBMCs. These receptors were taken from a man aged 50-59 years with head and neck cancer.

The chain employs TRBV7-9 and TRBJ2-2; tentatively, D is TRBD1 or TRBD2 (5 bases each). The CDR3 covers 16 residues. With 5 bases removed from V and 0 bases from J, the gap between germline ends came to 13 bases. Germline assignment: CDR1 SEHNR and CDR2 FQNEAQ (reference sequence). CDR3: CASSTGQGANTGELFF. In nucleotides, the CDR3 is TGTGCCAGCAGCACGGGGCAGGGAGCGAACACCGGGGAGCTGTTTTTT.

In this sample, this clone turned up once. The rearrangement uses TRBV12-3 or TRBV12-4 and TRBJ2-2; D might be TRBD1 (6 bases). CDR3 size: 12 residues. Trimming stripped 8 bases from V and 5 bases from J, with 9 bases between. Here the CDR3 DNA reads TGTGCCAGCGGAAGGGGGACCGGGGAGCTGTTTTTT. Translating gives CASGRGTGELFF.

The rearrangement links TRBV12-3 or TRBV12-4 to TRBJ1-1; D not resolved. The CDR3 totals 13 residues. The V end was cut by 6 bases, the J end by 4 bases, with 12 bases between. The CDR3 DNA follows: TGTGCCAGCAGAAAGAGGGAACGCACTGAAGCTTTCTTT. It yields the protein CASRKRERTEAFF.

The CDR3 nucleotides are TGTGCCAGCTCAGGCAGGGCTGACACTGAAGCTTTCTTT. Encoded protein: CASSGRADTEAFF. V gene TRBV18 combines with J gene TRBJ1-1; a weak D match, TRBD1 (5 bases). Germline V lookup: CDR1 KGHSH, CDR2 LQKENI. The CDR3 contains 13 residues. Trimming left V 5 bases short and J 3 bases short, with 10 bases between.

This chain uses TRBV5-3 with TRBJ2-1; 7 positions match TRBD1. TRBV5-3 is recorded as an ORF, its role being uncertain. J gave up 7 bases and V 4 bases, and 8 bases lay outside the gene matches. The CDR3 runs to 14 residues. CDR3 amino acids: CARSDPQGKNEQFF. DNA of the CDR3: TGTGCCAGAAGCGACCCACAGGGGAAAAATGAGCAGTTCTTC.

A few counts support this clone. The gene calls are TRBV7-9 and TRBJ1-1, with a tentative D call TRBD1 (6 bases). The ends were cut back, 1 base at V and 1 base at J, with 7 bases in the middle. Per germline, CDR1 SEHNR and CDR2 FQNEAQ (reference sequence). The CDR3 is 14 amino acids. CDR3 in DNA: TGTGCCAGCAGCTTAGGAGGGGGGAACACTGAAGCTTTCTTT. This codes for CASSLGGGNTEAFF.

In nucleotides, the CDR3 is TGTGCCACCAGCTCCGGGGGCGCGGGTGAAAAACTGTTTTTT. It encodes CATSSGGAGEKLFF. The chain is built from TRBV15 and TRBJ1-4, with D possibly TRBD1 on 6 matching bases. This CDR3 has 14 residues. Looked up from germline, CDR1 is LNHNV and CDR2 is YYDKDF (reference sequence). Trimming cost V 5 bases and J 7 bases, with 14 bases left between them.

This chain joins TRBV28 and TRBJ1-5; no clear D gene. The CDR3 length is 15 residues. V was pared by 5 bases and J by 2 bases, with 13 bases between. In germline, CDR1 is MDHEN, CDR2 SYDVKM. The DNA for the CDR3 is TGTGCCAGCAGTCCCCCTGTGGCTGGCAATCAGCCCCAGCATTTT. This sequence encodes CASSPPVAGNQPQHF.

The V gene is TRBV9, the J gene TRBJ2-5; the match to TRBD2 covers 8 bases. The J call may be in error: the DNA end matches TRBJ2-7 better. Germline V gene data show CDR1 as SGDLS and CDR2 as YYNGEE. The CDR3 spans 16 residues. CDR3 region: CASSVGPSGHTYEQYF. CDR3 nucleotide sequence: TGTGCCAGCAGCGTAGGCCCTAGCGGGCATACCTACGAGCAGTACTTC.

V gene TRBV30 combines with J gene TRBJ1-5; D is perhaps TRBD1 (5 bases). Germline-derived CDR1 and CDR2 are GTSNPN and SVGIG (reference sequence). The CDR3 extends over 12 amino acids. V was clipped by 3 bases and J by 9 bases, with 12 bases between them. The CDR3 DNA follows: TGTGCCTGGAGGGCAGGGAGGGGGCCCCAGCATTTT. As protein: CAWRAGRGPQHF.

CDR3 nucleotide sequence: TGTGCCAGCAGCTTCTTTTGGACAGGGGGGAGCGGGGAGCTGTTTTTT. Protein: CASSFFWTGGSGELFF. The V gene is TRBV7-2, the J gene TRBJ2-2; 10 positions match TRBD1. CDR3 length: 16 residues. The germline V gene encodes CDR1 SGHTA and CDR2 FQGNSA. The ends lost 3 bases at V and 7 bases at J; junction bases unmatched: 8.

The rearrangement joins TRBV4-1 to TRBJ2-7; a weak D match, TRBD1 (7 bases). In germline, CDR1 is MGHRA, CDR2 YSYEKL. V was trimmed by 1 base and J by 4 bases, leaving 14 bases between them. The CDR3 extends over 15 amino acids. The CDR3 sequence: CASSQAPGGLYEQYF. The CDR3 nucleotides read TGCGCCAGCAGCCAAGCTCCAGGGGGGTTGTACGAGCAGTACTTC.

The chain uses TRBV28 and TRBJ2-7; D uncertain. The CDR3 is made up of 14 amino acids. Germline V gene lookup returns CDR1 MDHEN and CDR2 SYDVKM. Trimming stripped 7 bases from V and 4 bases from J, with 17 bases between. The CDR3 protein is CASIPRWAIYEQYF. The CDR3, as DNA: TGTGCCAGCATCCCCCGCTGGGCTATTTACGAGCAGTACTTC.

V gene TRBV6-2 or TRBV6-3 combines with J gene TRBJ2-7; TRBD1 is a possible D gene (5 bases). The CDR3 length is 15 residues. V shed 4 bases and J shed 4 bases, with 17 bases lying between them. Germline CDR1 is MNHEY and CDR2 is SVGEGT. For the CDR3, the DNA is TGTGCCAGCAGTTTTCAGGGCTGGACCCTGTACGAGCAGTACTTC. This codes for CASSFQGWTLYEQYF.

The rearrangement uses TRBV27 and TRBJ2-1; D is perhaps TRBD1 or TRBD2 (5 bases each). V lost 1 base, J lost 0 bases, and 7 bases lay in between. CDR1 is MNHEY and CDR2 is SMNVEV in the germline V gene (reference sequence). The CDR3 extends over 15 amino acids. CDR3 DNA sequence: TGTGCCAGCAGTTTATTTGGGGGCTCCTACAATGAGCAGTTCTTC. It is translated as CASSLFGGSYNEQFF.

The chain is built from TRBV4-2 and TRBJ1-2; D ambiguous. The germline CDR1 and CDR2 sequences are LGHNA and YNFKEQ. There are 12 residues in the CDR3. Between the trimmed V and J ends, which lost 3 bases and 5 bases, there was a span of 7 bases. The DNA for the CDR3 is TGTGCCAGCAGCCAGTTATCTTATGGCTACACCTTC. Protein: CASSQLSYGYTF.

The V and J genes are TRBV19 and TRBJ2-7, with D maybe TRBD1 (5 bases). CDR3 length: 15 residues. Germline CDR1 and CDR2: LNHDA and SQIVND (reference sequence). The V end lost 1 base, the J end lost 3 bases, and 13 bases lay between the germline ends. The DNA of the CDR3 is TGTGCCAGTAGTATAGTGGGGCAGCCTTTCTACGAGCAGTACTTC. Its protein product is CASSIVGQPFYEQYF.